The 32 T cell receptor beta chains below were found in one sample sequenced in a study of Graves' ophthalmopathy and Graves' hyperthyroidism (dated by TCRdb to between 2017 and 2018). TCRdb records Illumina HiSeq 2000 as the sequencer. For repertoire sequencing, the TCR beta CDR3 regions were amplified from RNA transcripts. HTBI primers and the Qiagen OneStep RT-PCR kit were used in a first-round RT-PCR, which was followed by a second-round multiplex PCR, size selection and purification. TCRdb's own reprocessing of the public reads used fastp at Q25 and MiXCR and kept productive beta chains. Every distinct CDR3 protein forms one entry, paired with its most common genes and DNA. The sample has approximately 1.2 million distinct CDR3 sequences on record, approximately 35% of them singletons. The ten largest clones take up 8.5% to 14% of the sample. The sequenced sample was peripheral blood or thyroid tissue (not recorded which). Receptors were obtained from an adult man with Graves' hyperthyroidism.

V and J are TRBV5-1 and TRBJ2-7; 10 positions match TRBD1. The CDR3 totals 14 residues. Trimming removed 4 bases from V and 5 bases from J; junction bases left unmatched: 6. CDR1 and CDR2 from the germline V gene are SGHRS and YFSETQ. The CDR3 DNA sequence: TGCGCCAGCAGCGTGGGACAGGGGTCCCACGAGCAGTACTTC. Its translation is CASSVGQGSHEQYF.

This clonotype was recorded at least ten times. The J gene is TRBJ1-3, the V gene TRBV2; D is possibly TRBD1 (5 bases). Trimming took 6 bases from V and 8 from J, leaving 20 bases between them. Germline assignment: CDR1 SNHLY and CDR2 FYNNEI. CDR3 length equals 15 residues. CDR3 region: CASRKDGTPQYTIYF. The CDR3 DNA reads TGTGCCAGCAGAAAAGATGGGACCCCCCAATACACCATATATTTT.

At least ten counts were recorded for this clonotype. The rearrangement joins TRBV20-1 to TRBJ1-2; D is undetermined. Germline V lookup: CDR1 DFQATT, CDR2 SNEGSKA (reference sequence). The CDR3 is made up of 13 amino acids. The germline V and J ends were trimmed by 3 bases and 4 bases, with 12 bases remaining between them. The CDR3 coding sequence is TGCAGTGCTAGCCGTCGGGAGACCTATGGCTACACCTTC. It specifies CSASRRETYGYTF.

The CDR3 region is CSVVTGTANTEAFF. The CDR3 DNA reads TGCAGCGTTGTAACCGGGACCGCGAACACTGAAGCTTTCTTT. The chain couples TRBV29-1 to TRBJ1-1; TRBD1 might be the D (5 bases). The V and J ends lost 4 bases and 1 base respectively, with 13 bases between them. CDR1 is SQVTM and CDR2 is ANQGSEA in the germline V gene. CDR3 size: 14 residues.

With regard to this clonotype: A read error may be the cause here, since a much bigger clone is one base away. V and J are TRBV7-3 and TRBJ1-1; D not resolved. CDR3 length equals 13 residues. V was shortened by 3 bases and J by 3 bases, with 8 bases between the two germline ends. The germline gives CDR1 SGHTA, CDR2 FQGTGA. The DNA of the CDR3 is TGTGCCAGCAGCTTTTTGATGTACACTGAAGCTTTCTTT. Translating it yields CASSFLMYTEAFF.

This clonotype was seen once. The V gene is TRBV10-3, the J gene TRBJ2-2, with a possible D match to TRBD2 (5 bases). The V and J ends lost 10 bases and 4 bases respectively, with 16 bases between them. Germline CDR1 reads ENHRY; CDR2 reads SYGVKD. There are 14 residues in the CDR3. As DNA, the CDR3 is TGTGCCAGTAGTAGGAGTAGCGCCACCGGGGAGCTGTTTTTT. It translates to CASSRSSATGELFF.

The genes are TRBV29-1 and TRBJ2-7, with D unresolved. The CDR3 loop spans 12 amino acids. CDR1 and CDR2 (germline): SQVTM, ANQGSEA. The V end was cut by 4 bases, the J end by 2 bases, with 9 bases between. CDR3 region: CSVGVGPYEQYF. The DNA of the CDR3 is TGCAGCGTTGGCGTAGGGCCCTACGAGCAGTACTTC.

The table lists this clonotype with a few counts. The gene calls are TRBV19 and TRBJ1-2; 7 nucleotides line up with TRBD1. Germline assignment: CDR1 LNHDA and CDR2 SQIVND (reference sequence). The CDR3 is 13 residues long. V shed 7 bases and J 11 bases; nucleotides not matched to a gene: 13. Written as DNA, the CDR3 is TGTGCCAGTACTACCCAGGGGGGATTGGAATACACCTTC. Amino acids: CASTTQGGLEYTF. The variable domain in full, completed from reference TRBV19 and TRBJ1-2, reads DGGITQSPKYLFRKEGQNVTLSCEQNLNHDAMYWYRQDPGQGLRLIYYSQIVNDFQKGDIAEGYSVSREKKESFPLTVTSAQKNPTAFYLCASTTQGGLEYTFGSGTRLTVV.

Remarks on this clonotype: A read error may explain this, as a much larger clone is one base away. The chain is built from TRBV5-1 and TRBJ1-4, with D hard to call. The CDR3 is made up of 14 amino acids. CDR1 and CDR2 (germline): SGHRS, YFSETQ. CDR3 in amino acids: CTSSHDTSNEKLFF. In nucleotides, the CDR3 is TGCACCAGCAGCCATGACACCTCTAATGAAAAACTGTTTTTT.

This clonotype occurred many times. In DNA form, the CDR3 reads TGTGCCAGTAGTCCCGGGGGGAACGAGCAGTACTTC. Its protein product is CASSPGGNEQYF. The chain links TRBV19 to TRBJ2-7; 7 bases line up with TRBD2. The CDR3 runs to 12 residues. Germline V gene sequence: CDR1 LNHDA, CDR2 SQIVND (reference sequence). V shed 5 bases, J shed 5 bases, and the junction held 3 bases outside the gene matches.

Regarding this clonotype: Because the CDR3's place on the DNA is in doubt, the DNA is left out and the CDR3 is given as listed by TCRdb. J is TRBJ2-2 and V is TRBV7-9; the table's D call TRBD1 went unverified against the DNA. The CDR3 length equals 16 residues, ends included. Germline V lookup: CDR1 SEHNR, CDR2 FQNEAQ (reference sequence). The CDR3: CASSLLGAETPGSCFF.

This clonotype was seen many times. The genes are TRBV7-2 and TRBJ2-7; D tentatively fits TRBD1 or TRBD2 (5 bases each). V lost 1 base and J lost 3, with 13 bases in between. This CDR3 is 15 amino acids long. CDR1 is SGHTA and CDR2 is FQGNSA in the germline V gene. Here the CDR3 reads CASSLDVVGRYEQYF. The CDR3 DNA reads TGTGCCAGCAGCTTAGACGTGGTGGGACGCTACGAGCAGTACTTC.

The chain recombines TRBV10-3 with TRBJ2-7; D perhaps matches TRBD2 (5 bases). There are 18 residues in the CDR3. Trimming left V 10 bases short and J 2 bases short, with 30 bases between. The germline V gene encodes CDR1 ENHRY and CDR2 SYGVKD. CDR3 sequence reads: CASSQVMRRGAVAYEQYF. CDR3 nucleotides: TGTGCCAGCAGCCAAGTGATGCGCCGCGGAGCGGTTGCCTACGAGCAGTACTTC.

At least ten counts were recorded for this clonotype. J is TRBJ2-5 and V is TRBV5-1; D may be TRBD2 (5 bases). V lost 3 bases and J 2 bases, leaving 14 bases between the germline ends. Germline lookup yields CDR1 SGHRS and CDR2 YFSETQ. The CDR3 sequence is 15 residues long. CDR3 sequence: CASSYQPGLQETQYF. The CDR3, as DNA: TGCGCCAGCAGCTACCAACCGGGATTACAAGAGACCCAGTACTTC.

This clonotype was detected ten times or more. The J gene is TRBJ1-1, the V gene TRBV7-9; maybe TRBD1 (6 bases). Germline V lookup: CDR1 SEHNR, CDR2 FQNEAQ (reference sequence). The CDR3 has 15 residues. Trimming left V 5 bases short and J 1 base short, with 14 bases between. The CDR3 spells CASSEETGKNTEAFF. CDR3 sequence (DNA): TGTGCCAGCAGCGAAGAAACAGGGAAGAACACTGAAGCTTTCTTT.

This rearrangement joins TRBV6-5 to TRBJ2-7; 7 bases are a match to TRBD1. Germline V gene data show CDR1 as MNHEY and CDR2 as SVGAGI. The V and J ends lost 4 bases and 5 bases, in that order; junction bases with no gene match: 8. The CDR3 runs 14 residues. The DNA of the CDR3 is TGTGCCAGCAGTTTCGCGACAGGGCACCACGAGCAGTACTTC. Amino acid sequence: CASSFATGHHEQYF.

This clonotype was seen only once. The chain links TRBV6-1 to TRBJ2-2, with 7 bases that match TRBD2. The CDR3 length is 15 residues. Germline V gene sequence: CDR1 MNHNS, CDR2 SASEGT. J was trimmed by 6 bases and V by 6 bases; bases with no gene match: 10. The chain's CDR3 is CASSQNGGYAGELFF. CDR3 DNA sequence: TGTGCCAGCAGCCAAAACGGGGGGTACGCCGGGGAGCTGTTTTTT.

This clonotype was detected ten times or more. The V and J genes are TRBV24-1 and TRBJ2-7, with 12 bases fitting TRBD1. V was pared by 3 bases and J by 5 bases, with 4 bases of the junction left unmatched. The length of the CDR3 is 15 residues. Germline V CDR1 and CDR2: KGHDR, SFDVKD. The CDR3 bases are TGTGCCACCAGTGATCCGGGACAGGGGGCCCACGAGCAGTACTTC. It specifies CATSDPGQGAHEQYF.

This clonotype was seen at least ten times. This chain links TRBV10-3 with TRBJ1-6; TRBD1 matches 9 bases. Germline-derived CDR1 and CDR2 are ENHRY and SYGVKD. The length of the CDR3 is 14 residues. The V gene end was trimmed by 7 bases and the J gene end by 5 bases; junction bases not matched to a gene: 3. The CDR3 coding sequence is TGTGCCATCAACCGGGACAGGGATAATTCACCCCTCCACTTT. Translated: CAINRDRDNSPLHF.

This clonotype was found once. The rearrangement joins TRBV15 to TRBJ1-1; 7 bases map to TRBD1. The CDR3 sequence is 16 residues long. The germline CDR1 and CDR2 sequences are LNHNV and YYDKDF (reference sequence). V lost 0 bases, J lost 5 bases, and 9 bases stayed unmatched. Here the CDR3 reads CATSRDLDRVLTEAFF. The CDR3 DNA is TGTGCCACCAGCAGAGATCTAGACAGGGTCTTGACTGAAGCTTTCTTT.

This sequence joins TRBV20-1 and TRBJ1-6, with D perhaps TRBD1 (5 bases). CDR3 length: 14 amino acids. From germline, CDR1 is DFQATT and CDR2 SNEGSKA (reference sequence). The ends were cut back, 2 bases at V and 12 bases at J, with 17 bases in the middle. The chain's CDR3 is CSARRPGRLGPLHF. DNA for the CDR3: TGCAGTGCTAGACGACCAGGGCGTCTAGGACCCCTCCACTTT.

This clonotype came up many times. V and J are TRBV5-6 and TRBJ1-2; no firm D call. Germline CDR1 SGHDT, CDR2 YYEEEE. V lost 2 bases, J lost 7 bases, and 6 bases lay in between. The CDR3 runs to 11 residues. CDR3 sequence reads: CASSLQSGYTF. For the CDR3, the DNA is TGTGCCAGCAGCTTACAAAGTGGCTACACCTTC.

The chain links TRBV5-6 to TRBJ1-1; the match to TRBD1 covers 7 bases. CDR1 and CDR2 from the germline V gene are SGHDT and YYEEEE. Trimming cost V 4 bases and J 2 bases; bases outside gene matches: 14. There are 17 residues in the CDR3. CDR3 amino acids: CASSRGTAEGRNTEAFF. CDR3 in DNA: TGTGCCAGCAGCCGCGGGACAGCCGAGGGGCGCAACACTGAAGCTTTCTTT.

This clonotype occurred a few times. The rearrangement joins TRBV6-2 or TRBV6-3 to TRBJ2-7, with 7 bases lining up with TRBD1. The V gene end was trimmed by 3 bases and the J gene end by 3 bases; junction bases not matched to a gene: 17. The CDR3 length is 18 residues. The V gene's germline CDR1 is MNHEY and CDR2 SVGEGT. CDR3 loop: CASSYTVRTGTNLYEQYF. The CDR3 DNA reads as TGTGCCAGCAGTTATACTGTTCGGACAGGAACGAACCTCTACGAGCAGTACTTC.

Concerning this clonotype: A single base separates this from a much larger clone, so it may be a read error. The chain employs TRBV7-9 and TRBJ1-4, with 8 bases identical to TRBD1. The germline CDR1 and CDR2 sequences are SEHNR and FQNEAQ (reference sequence). The CDR3 consists of 16 residues. This chain's CDR3 is CTSSRGQGSGSEKLFF. DNA for the CDR3: TGTACCAGCAGCCGAGGACAGGGATCGGGGAGTGAAAAACTGTTTTTT.

This clonotype came up many times. This rearrangement joins TRBV29-1 to TRBJ2-5, with TRBD1 identical over 8 bases. This CDR3 is built from 11 residues. The J segment lost 5 bases and the V segment lost 7 bases, leaving 3 bases of the junction unmatched. Per germline, CDR1 SQVTM and CDR2 ANQGSEA. The CDR3 DNA is TGCAGCGGACAGGGGTGGGAGACCCAGTACTTC. Protein sequence: CSGQGWETQYF.

This clonotype has a count of ten or more. This sequence joins TRBV6-1 and TRBJ2-7; the D is unclear. V was pared by 0 bases and J by 4 bases, with 7 bases between. Germline CDR1 reads MNHNS; CDR2 reads SASEGT. This CDR3 region has 13 residues. As DNA, the CDR3 is TGTGCCAGCAGTGAAGCGGAGACTTACGAGCAGTACTTC. This codes for CASSEAETYEQYF.

The chain uses TRBV6-5 and TRBJ1-2; D uncertain. The CDR3 totals 13 residues. Per the germline V gene, CDR1 is MNHEY and CDR2 is SVGAGI. Trimming shortened V by 2 bases and J by 3 bases, and 7 bases separated the two germline ends. DNA of the CDR3: TGTGCCAGCAGTTACGGGCACGACTATGGCTACACCTTC. Translating it yields CASSYGHDYGYTF.

This clonotype was observed a handful of times. V is TRBV7-8 and J is TRBJ2-7, with D unresolved. V lost 6 bases, J lost 3 bases, and 12 bases lay in between. The length of the CDR3 is 13 residues. Germline V gene sequence: CDR1 SGHVS, CDR2 FQNEAQ. The CDR3 bases are TGTGCCAGCAGATCGAACGTCGGCTACGAGCAGTACTTC. Translating it yields CASRSNVGYEQYF.

V usage is TRBV12-3 or TRBV12-4 and J usage is TRBJ2-2; a weak D match, TRBD2 (5 bases). The CDR3 covers 12 residues. Trimming left V 10 bases short and J 7 bases short, with 13 bases between. The DNA for the CDR3 is TGTGCCACTAGCCCTTGGGGCGGGGAGCTGTTTTTT. Protein product: CATSPWGGELFF.

This clonotype was observed a few times. This chain links TRBV7-9 with TRBJ2-7, with 11 bases lining up with TRBD2. The trim removed 6 bases at V and 7 bases at J, leaving 11 bases unmatched. The germline CDR1 and CDR2 sequences are SEHNR and FQNEAQ (reference sequence). The CDR3 totals 15 residues. CDR3 protein: CASSPLAGGPSEQYF. DNA of the CDR3: TGTGCCAGCAGTCCTCTAGCGGGAGGACCCTCGGAGCAGTACTTC.

The rearrangement uses TRBV12-3 or TRBV12-4 and TRBJ2-7; TRBD1 agrees at 10 bases. This CDR3 comprises 14 residues. V lost 5 bases, J lost 6 bases, and 7 bases stayed unmatched. CDR3 region: CASSMTGGLGEQYF. The CDR3 region has the DNA TGTGCCAGCAGTATGACAGGGGGCTTGGGCGAGCAGTACTTC.